This T cell receptor beta chain emerged from a study of blood T cell repertoires in COVID-19. Study-wide context: Sites in the United States, Italy and Spain provided acute and convalescent COVID-19 samples.

Looked up from germline, CDR1 is SGHDT and CDR2 is YYEEEE. CDR3 length equals 14 residues. The germline V and J ends were trimmed by 0 bases and 4 bases, with 11 bases remaining between them. Study processing details: Estimation of nucleated cell counts was performed using reference gene primer amplification. TCRdb's table, derived via immunoSEQ multiplex PCR, lists solely in-frame clones and lacks some. V and J calls plus clone size are reproduced from that table; the DNA served to infer D and trimming. The sample lists some 48,000 clones, under 90% occurring once. This receptor was obtained from an elderly woman with COVID-19, enrolled during active disease. The chain joins TRBV5-6 to TRBJ2-7; D possibly corresponds to TRBD1 (5 bases). The sample was peripheral blood. CDR3 DNA: TGTGCCAGCAGCTTGGAGCCAGGGTCGTACGAGCAGTACTTC. This sequence encodes CASSLEPGSYEQYF.